This T cell receptor (beta chain) was recorded in a study of OX40 agonist ivuxolimab in advanced cancers. Across the whole study: Hepatocellular carcinoma, melanoma, renal cell or head and neck cancer was diagnosed in the dose-escalation patients. Eligibility admitted prior anti-PD-1, anti-PD-L1 or anti-CTLA-4 therapy; 30% to 40% had some. Study outcomes and limitations: Some of the lowest clonal expansion was seen in partial responders at 0.1-3.0 mg/kg. CD4+ and CD8+ blood T cells expanded clonally by week 6 at 0.1 to 3.0 mg/kg.

Germline CDR1 LNHDA, CDR2 SQIVND (reference sequence). V lost 7 bases and J 6 bases, leaving 7 bases between the germline ends. The CDR3 consists of 11 residues. As to this clone: Antigen specificity is unknown.

The protocol was immunoSEQ multiplex PCR, while the TCRdb copy is restricted to in-frame clones and leaves out a portion. The sample has around 72,000 clones, approximately 78% seen once. The TCR sequence derives from an adult with an advanced solid tumor such as melanoma, head and neck, liver or kidney cancer. Material: CD4+ or CD8+ T cells sorted from blood, obtained in a trial of the OX40 agonist ivuxolimab. V is TRBV19 and J is TRBJ2-1, with D unresolved. CDR3 nucleotide sequence: TGTGCCAGTACCCGTCCCAATGAGCAGTTCTTC. Its translation: CASTRPNEQFF.